This T cell receptor beta chain originates from a study of identical twins. The study, taken as a whole, reports: These conclusions were based on statistical analysis (cross-sectional, not following the same donors). Invariant MAIT and iNKT cells may have partly biased zero-insertion analyses.

This clonotype was detected ten times or more. As yet, its antigen is unknown. TCRdb reprocessed the 5' RACE reads via MiXCR and lists one record per CDR3 protein. The data hold hundreds of thousands of distinct CDR3 sequences, with about 12% observed a single time. The CDR3 contains 14 residues. The J segment lost 5 bases and the V segment lost 6 bases, leaving 7 bases of the junction unmatched. These same records also appear under a second study, on yellow fever vaccine responses in identical twins.

The receptor was isolated from a woman aged 18-29 years in good health. The gene calls are TRBV12-3 or TRBV12-4 and TRBJ1-5, with TRBD1 identical over 7 bases. The sample taken for sequencing was CD8+ T cells sorted from blood. CDR3 nucleotide sequence: TGTGCCAGCAGCCCGGGACAGCCTTATCAGCCCCAGCATTTT. Amino acid sequence: CASSPGQPYQPQHF.